A selection of T cell receptor beta chains follows, all from one sample in a study of cytomegalovirus exposure and HLA in healthy donors. Sequencing was performed with immunoSEQ multiplex PCR; in TCRdb, only in-frame clones are kept and a portion is missing. The table includes 130,000 to 150,000 clones, almost 85% detected once. The sequencing input was PBMCs. Source of these receptors: a woman in her 30s in good health and CMV-seronegative. The CDR3 runs from the conserved cysteine through the conserved F or W. D genes are given only for firm matches. Some rows have no size entry. The others give once, few or many, or a class for an expanded clone.

DNA	CDR3	J	D	V	length	size
TGCGCCAGCAGCTTGGGGACAGGGGGCGAAGATACGCAGTATTTT	CASSLGTGGEDTQYF	TRBJ2-3	TRBD1	TRBV5-1	15	NA
TGTGCCCTGGAGATAGGCTCTGGGGCCAACGTCCTGACTTTC	CALEIGSGANVLTF	TRBJ2-6	NA	TRBV30	14	NA
TGTGCCAGCATGAGGCAGGGGTTGGGTGAGCAGTTCTTC	CASMRQGLGEQFF	TRBJ2-1	NA	TRBV27	13	NA
TGTGCCAGCAGTGAAGCCCGGACAGGGGGGTACGAGCAGTACTTC	CASSEARTGGYEQYF	TRBJ2-7	TRBD1	TRBV2	15	NA
TGTGCCAGTAGTACCGGGACAGGGGGCACCCGCTACGAGCAGTACTTC	CASSTGTGGTRYEQYF	TRBJ2-7	TRBD1	TRBV19	16	NA
TGTGCCAGCAGCTTAGAGGGTCGGACAGGGGGAAAGCTTGAGCAGTTCTTC	CASSLEGRTGGKLEQFF	TRBJ2-1	TRBD1	TRBV7-3	17	NA
TGTGCCAGCAGCTCGCAAAAACAGGGGGCCAATTCACCCCTCCACTTT	CASSSQKQGANSPLHF	TRBJ1-6	TRBD1	TRBV7-9	16	NA
TGTGCCAGCAGCCAAGGGACAGGTAATTCACCCCTCCACTTT	CASSQGTGNSPLHF	TRBJ1-6	TRBD1	TRBV5-6	14	NA
TGTGCCAGCAGTTACTCAGGGACAGGCAATTCACCCCTCCACTTT	CASSYSGTGNSPLHF	TRBJ1-6	TRBD1	TRBV6-5	15	NA
TGTGCCAGCAGCTACTCAGAGCGTGGCTACACCTTC	CASSYSERGYTF	TRBJ1-2	NA	TRBV5-4	12	NA
TGTGCCAGCAGCTTGGACAGGTTTTCACCCCTCCACTTT	CASSLDRFSPLHF	TRBJ1-6	TRBD1	TRBV7-3	13	few
TGTGCCAGCAGTTACTCCCGATCCCGGGAAGCTTTCTTT	CASSYSRSREAFF	TRBJ1-1	NA	TRBV6-5	13	NA
TGCGCCAGCAGCCAAGGACTAGCGGGTCTGATACAAGAGACCCAGTACTTC	CASSQGLAGLIQETQYF	TRBJ2-5	TRBD2	TRBV4-1	17	NA
TGTGCCAGCTCACCACCGGGGGGTTATGGCTACACCTTC	CASSPPGGYGYTF	TRBJ1-2	NA	TRBV18	13	few
TGTGCCAGTTGCCGGTCCTATAATTCACCCCTCCACTTT	CASCRSYNSPLHF	TRBJ1-6	NA	TRBV6-6	13	few
TGTGCCAGCAGCCGCACGAAGGGGGCAAACTATGGCTACACCTTC	CASSRTKGANYGYTF	TRBJ1-2	TRBD1	TRBV13	15	NA
TGTGCCAGCAGTTTGACAGAGGAAGAGACCCAGTACTTC	CASSLTEEETQYF	TRBJ2-5	NA	TRBV7-9	13	NA
TGCGCCAGCAGCCAAGGCGGTGGAGCAGATACGCAGTATTTT	CASSQGGGADTQYF	TRBJ2-3	NA	TRBV4-3	14	NA
TGTGCCAGCAGTCATCGACAGGGAGGCACTGAAGCTTTCTTT	CASSHRQGGTEAFF	TRBJ1-1	TRBD1	TRBV6-6	14	many
TGTGCCAGCAGTACTCGACAGGGGGCGGGCTGGGGCTACACCTTC	CASSTRQGAGWGYTF	TRBJ1-2	TRBD1	TRBV6-1	15	NA
TGTGCCAGCAGCGTAGGTCCAGGGAAAGAGACCCAGTACTTC	CASSVGPGKETQYF	TRBJ2-5	NA	TRBV9	14	once
TGTGCCTCCAGGACTAGGACTAGCGGGGTCTCCTACGAGCAGTACTTC	CASRTRTSGVSYEQYF	TRBJ2-7	TRBD2	TRBV30	16	NA
TGTGCCAGCAGCTTAGGGCCCGGGACAGGGCTCAACGAGCAGTACTTC	CASSLGPGTGLNEQYF	TRBJ2-7	TRBD1	TRBV11-2	16	NA
TGTGCCAGCAGCTTGGGACAGGGAGTGGATCAGCCCCAGCATTTT	CASSLGQGVDQPQHF	TRBJ1-5	TRBD1	TRBV5-6	15	NA
TGTGCCAGCAGTAATGACAGGGGGCTCGAGCAGTACTTC	CASSNDRGLEQYF	TRBJ2-7	TRBD1	TRBV2	13	NA
TGTGCCAGCAGCCCCCCAACCGGACAGAACACCGGGGAGCTGTTTTTT	CASSPPTGQNTGELFF	TRBJ2-2	NA	TRBV4-2	16	NA
TGTGCCAGCATTAGGGAGGGGGGGAATACGCAGTATTTT	CASIREGGNTQYF	TRBJ2-3	NA	TRBV2	13	NA
TGTGCCAGCAGTTCAGGGGACAGTCCTAACTATGGCTACACCTTC	CASSSGDSPNYGYTF	TRBJ1-2	TRBD1	TRBV6-6	15	NA
TGTGCCAGCAGCTCCAGAGGTGCGGACAGGGGAGACCCCCTCCACTTT	CASSSRGADRGDPLHF	TRBJ1-6	TRBD1	TRBV7-6	16	many
TGTGCCAGCAGCCAAAGGGGGCGCGTGTTAAACACTGAAGCTTTCTTT	CASSQRGRVLNTEAFF	TRBJ1-1	TRBD1	TRBV14	16	NA
TGCGCCAGCAGCTCGGGGGTTGAGTCTGAAAAACTGTTTTTT	CASSSGVESEKLFF	TRBJ1-4	NA	TRBV5-1	14	NA
TGTGCCAGCATAAAGCCGGGACTAGCGGGGGAGCAGTTCTTC	CASIKPGLAGEQFF	TRBJ2-1	TRBD2	TRBV2	14	NA
TGTGCCAGCAGCTTGTGGTTTCCGGGATCCGGCAATCAGCCCCAGCATTTT	CASSLWFPGSGNQPQHF	TRBJ1-5	NA	TRBV5-8	17	NA
TGTGCCAGCAGCGTAGAGGGGGACCGGTACAATGAGCAGTTCTTC	CASSVEGDRYNEQFF	TRBJ2-1	NA	TRBV9	15	NA
TGTGCCAGCAGGGGGGGGCCTGGTGAAAAACTGTTTTTT	CASRGGPGEKLFF	TRBJ1-4	NA	TRBV2	13	few
TGTGCCAGTACTAAGATTCCGGGACAGGGGAACACTGAAGCTTTCTTT	CASTKIPGQGNTEAFF	TRBJ1-1	TRBD1	TRBV19	16	once
TGTGCCAGCAGCTTAGACAGGGGGCGGAACACTGAAGCTTTCTTT	CASSLDRGRNTEAFF	TRBJ1-1	TRBD1	TRBV7-6	15	NA
TGTGCCAGTAGTCCGATGACACGGATGAACACTGAAGCTTTCTTT	CASSPMTRMNTEAFF	TRBJ1-1	NA	TRBV19	15	NA
TGTGCCAGCAGTTCAACCTATCTTTACAATGAGCAGTTCTTC	CASSSTYLYNEQFF	TRBJ2-1	NA	TRBV6-5	14	NA
TGTGCCAGCAGCCAAGGAGGGACAGAGGATCAGCCCCAGCATTTT	CASSQGGTEDQPQHF	TRBJ1-5	TRBD1	TRBV4-2	15	NA
TGTGCCTGGAACGACAATCCGAACACTGAAGCTTTCTTT	CAWNDNPNTEAFF	TRBJ1-1	NA	TRBV30	13	NA
TGTGCCAGCCGGCCGACGGGGAGGCACACTGAAGCTTTCTTT	CASRPTGRHTEAFF	TRBJ1-1	NA	TRBV2	14	NA
TGTGCCAGCATAAGAGGGCACTATGAGGGTTTGTATGGCTACACCTTC	CASIRGHYEGLYGYTF	TRBJ1-2	NA	TRBV28	16	NA